This TCR beta chain was recorded in a study of blood T cells in healthy people across ages. Findings of the study overall: The recorded TCR beta diversity per million T cells decreased in a roughly linear manner with age.

V lost 6 bases and J lost 2, with 18 bases in between. Germline values: CDR1 MNHEY, CDR2 SMNVEV (reference sequence). This CDR3 has 16 residues. Using a J-beta primer mix together with a sample-barcoded 5' primer, a second PCR was run for about 6 to 11 cycles. TCRdb recomputed calls from the 5' RACE reads with MiXCR, one row per CDR3 protein. Here the sample spans about 1.1 million distinct CDR3 sequences, around two fifths being singletons. As concerns this clonotype: The antigen is not known.

The draw of peripheral blood yielded 8.5 to 10 milliliters from each donor. A minimum of 7 million PBMCs was isolated per sample. The sequencing sample was made of blood. V and J are TRBV27 and TRBJ2-3, with TRBD2 as a possible D gene (6 bases). The receptor's source is a man aged 18 to 30 in good health. The DNA for the CDR3 is TGTGCCAGCAGCCCGGTTAGCGGCCCTTTCACAGATACGCAGTATTTT. Translating gives CASSPVSGPFTDTQYF.